This entry features one T cell receptor (beta chain) sequence. Its antigen remains unidentified. TCRdb re-analysed the 5' RACE reads in MiXCR, keeping a single row per CDR3 protein. The sample lists 350,000 to 400,000 distinct CDR3 sequences; approximately 10% were seen once. This sample was included in a study of identical twins. Study-level findings and limits: Diverse VJ usage suggested most zero-insertion clonotypes were not invariant T cells. Insertions were reduced in abundant cord blood beta clonotypes but not in memory repertoires.

The CDR3 is made up of 15 amino acids. V lost 6 bases, J lost 2 bases, and 14 bases lay in between. Input material: naive T cells sorted from blood. The chain combines TRBV12-3 or TRBV12-4 with TRBJ2-1; D gene unclear. The receptor was derived from a woman aged 45-59 years in good health. CDR3 in DNA: TGTGCCAGCAGCCTCCCAAGTTCGGCCTACAATGAGCAGTTCTTC. Protein: CASSLPSSAYNEQFF.